Listed below are T cell receptor beta chains from one sample, sequenced in a study of T cell clonotyping in hematopoietic cell transplantation. Generated by immunoSEQ multiplex PCR, the TCRdb table keeps only in-frame clones and is missing some. The sample contains roughly 11,000 clones, under 95% of which appear only once. Specimen: peripheral blood mononuclear cells. Receptors originate from a woman aged 50 to 65 in good health. Some clones in this sample may be carry-over from other donors' samples. Both conserved end residues are part of each CDR3. The D gene is left open where the match is weak. The size field is filled for only some rows; it gives once, few, many or a size class.

cdr3_aa cdr3_nt j_call d_call v_call clone_size
CASSNQGINTEAFF TGTGCCAGCAGTAACCAGGGGATCAACACTGAAGCTTTCTTT TRBJ1-1 . TRBV6-1 .
CASSVRGNSGNTIYF TGTGCCAGCAGCGTAAGGGGAAATTCTGGAAACACCATATATTTT TRBJ1-3 . TRBV9 few
CASSLQIETSTDTQYF TGTGCCAGCAGCCTCCAGATCGAGACTAGCACAGATACGCAGTATTTT TRBJ2-3 . TRBV7-3 .
CATMTGEYYEQYF TGTGCCACCATGACGGGGGAGTACTACGAGCAGTACTTC TRBJ2-7 . TRBV10-3 .
CASSQDPGDQPQHF TGCGCCAGCAGCCAAGATCCGGGAGATCAGCCCCAGCATTTT TRBJ1-5 . TRBV4-1 .
CASSLSAGGRSYEQYF TGCGCCAGCAGCTTGAGCGCAGGGGGCCGTTCCTACGAGCAGTACTTC TRBJ2-7 TRBD1 TRBV5-1 .
CRTTMNTEAFF TGCAGGACCACAATGAACACTGAAGCTTTCTTT TRBJ1-1 . TRBV20-1 .
CASSQWDRDNQPQHF TGTGCCAGCAGCCAATGGGACAGGGACAATCAGCCCCAGCATTTT TRBJ1-5 TRBD1 TRBV4-2 .
CASSFSQSMNTEAFF TGTGCCAGCAGTTTCTCTCAGAGCATGAACACTGAAGCTTTCTTT TRBJ1-1 . TRBV6-6 once
CASSLQYLTGELFF TGTGCCAGCAGCCTACAGTATCTTACCGGGGAGCTGTTTTTT TRBJ2-2 . TRBV7-2 .
CASSKERQGGQPQHF TGTGCCAGCAGCAAAGAAAGACAGGGGGGTCAGCCCCAGCATTTT TRBJ1-5 . TRBV21-1 .
CASRTGTGVGEQYF TGTGCCAGTAGGACGGGTACAGGCGTGGGGGAGCAGTACTTC TRBJ2-7 . TRBV19 .
CASSQFGELAGGSKNIQYF TGTGCCAGCAGCCAATTCGGAGAACTAGCGGGGGGGTCCAAAAACATTCAGTACTTC TRBJ2-4 TRBD2 TRBV4-2 .
CASTPGQGLSRGYTF TGTGCCAGCACCCCCGGACAGGGTTTGAGTAGAGGCTACACCTTC TRBJ1-2 TRBD1 TRBV6-5 once
CASSSAGDGEAFF TGTGCCAGCTCATCAGCAGGGGACGGTGAAGCTTTCTTT TRBJ1-1 . TRBV18 .
CASSHPDRNTEAFF TGCGCCAGCAGCCATCCGGACAGGAACACTGAAGCTTTCTTT TRBJ1-1 . TRBV5-1 once
CASSPAAGQGAYEQYF TGTGCCAGCAGCCCCGCCGCGGGGCAGGGGGCCTACGAGCAGTACTTC TRBJ2-7 . TRBV4-2 .
CASSLFFPEQYF TGTGCCAGCAGTCTTTTCTTCCCCGAGCAGTACTTC TRBJ2-7 . TRBV28 .